Given below is one T cell receptor beta chain in context. Its matching antigen is unknown. The data derive from a study of graft-versus-host responses after intestinal transplantation. Study-level points and caveats: The study associated peak circulating GvH clone levels with early post-transplant HvG declines. In patients with graft-donor T cell macrochimerism, allograft graft-versus-host to host-versus-graft clonal ratios were high.

In germline, CDR1 is SGHAT, CDR2 FQNNGV. V lost 0 bases, J lost 2 bases, and 12 bases lay in between. The CDR3 runs to 16 residues. Profiling relied on immunoSEQ multiplex PCR, and the TCRdb table lists in-frame clones only, not all of them. This table has nearly 95,000 clones, 90% to 95% appearing once. This receptor was identified in a human donor who received an intestinal transplant. The chain has TRBV11-2 and TRBJ2-3, with D possibly being TRBD2 (5 bases). The sequences come from unstimulated CD8+ T cells sorted from spleen or lymph node cells, collected before intestinal transplant. CDR3 sequence reads: CASSLERAATTDTQYF. CDR3 DNA sequence: TGTGCCAGCAGCTTAGAGCGAGCGGCGACCACAGATACGCAGTATTTT.